This TCR beta chain was retrieved from a study of glioma-infiltrating T cells. About this clonotype: Its antigen is currently unknown. With a much larger clone just one base away, this may be a read error.

Using RNA template, CDR3s of TCR alpha and beta were amplified with iRepertoire arm-PCR. For one-step reverse transcription and amplification, 100-400 ng of tissue mRNA or PBMC total RNA was used. In TCRdb, the multiplex PCR reads were re-called with MiXCR into one record per CDR3 protein. The table includes around 190,000 distinct CDR3 sequences, over 25% detected once. Broader study findings: Non-neoplastic patients had below-expected tissue-blood divergence, while all gliomas exceeded expectation. Tissue and blood shared very few CDR3 sequences.

Germline CDR1 is LGHDT and CDR2 is YNNKEL (reference sequence). V lost 7 bases to trimming and J lost 3 bases, with 12 bases between them. There are 14 residues in the CDR3. Sequenced material: glioma tissue, nonneoplastic brain tissue, or PBMCs (not recorded which). This sequence was found in a human donor with low-grade glioma or glioblastoma, undergoing nonglioma brain surgery, or in good health (not recorded which). This chain links TRBV3-1 with TRBJ2-2; no clear D gene. Here the CDR3 reads CASNRPWDTGELFF. The CDR3, as DNA: TGTGCCAGCAACCGACCCTGGGACACCGGGGAGCTGTTTTTT.